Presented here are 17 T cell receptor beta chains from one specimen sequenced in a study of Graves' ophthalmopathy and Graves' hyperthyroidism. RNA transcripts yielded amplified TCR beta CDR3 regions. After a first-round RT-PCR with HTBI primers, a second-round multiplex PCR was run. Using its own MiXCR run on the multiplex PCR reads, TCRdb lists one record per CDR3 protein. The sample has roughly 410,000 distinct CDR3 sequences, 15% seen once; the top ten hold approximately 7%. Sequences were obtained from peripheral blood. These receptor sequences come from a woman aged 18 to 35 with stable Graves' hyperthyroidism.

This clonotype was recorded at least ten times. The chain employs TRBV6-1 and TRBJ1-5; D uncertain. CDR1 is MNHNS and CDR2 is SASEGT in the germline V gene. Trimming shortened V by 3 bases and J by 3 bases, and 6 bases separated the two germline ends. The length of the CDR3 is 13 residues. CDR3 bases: TGTGCCAGCAGTGATCGGGACAATCAGCCCCAGCATTTT. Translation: CASSDRDNQPQHF.

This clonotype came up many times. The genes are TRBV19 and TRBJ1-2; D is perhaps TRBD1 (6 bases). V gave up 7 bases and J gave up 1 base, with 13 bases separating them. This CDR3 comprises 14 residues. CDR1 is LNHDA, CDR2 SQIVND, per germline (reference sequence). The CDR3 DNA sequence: TGTGCCAGTATCGGACAGTCAAATAACTATGGCTACACCTTC. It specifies CASIGQSNNYGYTF.

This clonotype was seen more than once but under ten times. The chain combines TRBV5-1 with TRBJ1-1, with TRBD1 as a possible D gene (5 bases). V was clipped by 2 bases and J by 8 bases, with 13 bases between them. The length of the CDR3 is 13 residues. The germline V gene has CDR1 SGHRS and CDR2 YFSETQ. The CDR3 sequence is CASSFPFGGEAFF. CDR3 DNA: TGCGCCAGCAGCTTCCCTTTCGGGGGGGAAGCTTTCTTT. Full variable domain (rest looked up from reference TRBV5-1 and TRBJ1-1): KAGVTQTPRYLIKTRGQQVTLSCSPISGHRSVSWYQQTPGQGLQFLFEYFSETQRNKGNFPGRFSGRQFSNSRSEMNVSTLELGDSALYLCASSFPFGGEAFFGQGTRLTVV.

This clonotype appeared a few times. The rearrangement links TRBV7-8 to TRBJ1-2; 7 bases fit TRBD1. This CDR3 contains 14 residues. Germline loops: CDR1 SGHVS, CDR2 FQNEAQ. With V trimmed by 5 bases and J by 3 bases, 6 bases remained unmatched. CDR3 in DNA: TGTGCCAGCAGCGATCGACAGGGTCACTATGGCTACACCTTC. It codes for CASSDRQGHYGYTF.

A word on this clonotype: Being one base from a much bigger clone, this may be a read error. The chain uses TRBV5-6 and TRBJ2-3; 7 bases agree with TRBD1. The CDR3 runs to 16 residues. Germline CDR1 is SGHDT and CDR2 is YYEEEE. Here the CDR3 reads CAGSWDSKTNTDTQYF. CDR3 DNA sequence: TGTGCCGGCAGCTGGGACAGCAAAACCAACACAGATACGCAGTATTTT.

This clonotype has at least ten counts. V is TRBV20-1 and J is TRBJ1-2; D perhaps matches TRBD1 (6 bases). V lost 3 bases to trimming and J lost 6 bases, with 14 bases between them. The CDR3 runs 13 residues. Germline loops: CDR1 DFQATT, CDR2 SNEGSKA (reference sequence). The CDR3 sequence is CSASLPGEDGYTF. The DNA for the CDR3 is TGCAGTGCTAGTCTTCCAGGGGAAGATGGCTACACCTTC.

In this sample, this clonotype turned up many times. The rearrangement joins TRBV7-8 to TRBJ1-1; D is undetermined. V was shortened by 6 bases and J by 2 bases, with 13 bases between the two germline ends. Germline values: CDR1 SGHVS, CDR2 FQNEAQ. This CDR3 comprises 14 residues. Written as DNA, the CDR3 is TGTGCCAGCAGGCCCAAGGGCTTTAACACTGAAGCTTTCTTT. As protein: CASRPKGFNTEAFF.

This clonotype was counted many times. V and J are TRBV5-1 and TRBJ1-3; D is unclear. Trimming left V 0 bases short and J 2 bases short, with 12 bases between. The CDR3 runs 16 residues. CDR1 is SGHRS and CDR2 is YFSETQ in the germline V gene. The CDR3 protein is CASSLGGKGTGNTIYF. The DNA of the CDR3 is TGCGCCAGCAGCTTGGGAGGGAAAGGAACTGGAAACACCATATATTTT.

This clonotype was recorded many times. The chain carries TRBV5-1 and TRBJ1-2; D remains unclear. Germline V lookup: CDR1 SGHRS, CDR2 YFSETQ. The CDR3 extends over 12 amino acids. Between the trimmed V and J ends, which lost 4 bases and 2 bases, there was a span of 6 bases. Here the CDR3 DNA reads TGCGCCAGCAGCACAGACAACTATGGCTACACCTTC. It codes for CASSTDNYGYTF.

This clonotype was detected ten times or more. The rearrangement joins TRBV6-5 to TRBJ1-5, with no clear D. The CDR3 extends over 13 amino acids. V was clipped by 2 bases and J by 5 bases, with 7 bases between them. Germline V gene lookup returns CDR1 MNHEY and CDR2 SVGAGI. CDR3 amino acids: CASSYLGDQPQHF. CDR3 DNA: TGTGCCAGCAGTTACCTAGGTGATCAGCCCCAGCATTTT.

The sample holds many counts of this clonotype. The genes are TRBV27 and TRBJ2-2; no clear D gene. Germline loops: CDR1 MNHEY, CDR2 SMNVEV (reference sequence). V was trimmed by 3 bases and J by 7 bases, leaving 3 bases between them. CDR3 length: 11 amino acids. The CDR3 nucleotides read TGTGCCAGCAGTTTCGGCGGGGAGCTGTTTTTT. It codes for CASSFGGELFF.

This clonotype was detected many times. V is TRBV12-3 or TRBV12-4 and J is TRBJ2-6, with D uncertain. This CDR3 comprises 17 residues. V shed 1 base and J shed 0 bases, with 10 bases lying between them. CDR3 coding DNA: TGTGCCAGCAGTTTAGGATTCCTGAGCTCTGGGGCCAACGTCCTGACTTTC. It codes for CASSLGFLSSGANVLTF.

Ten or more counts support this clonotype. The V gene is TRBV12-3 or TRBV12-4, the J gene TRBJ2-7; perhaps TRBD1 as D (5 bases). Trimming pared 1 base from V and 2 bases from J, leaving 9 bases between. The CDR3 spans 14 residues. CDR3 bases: TGTGCCAGCAGTTTAGACAGGCCTACCTACGAGCAGTACTTC. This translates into CASSLDRPTYEQYF.

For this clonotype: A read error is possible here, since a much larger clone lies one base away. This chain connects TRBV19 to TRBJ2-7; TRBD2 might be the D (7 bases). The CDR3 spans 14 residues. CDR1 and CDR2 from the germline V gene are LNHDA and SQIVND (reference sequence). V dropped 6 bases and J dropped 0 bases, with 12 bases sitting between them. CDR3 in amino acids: CASSTGRVSYEQYV. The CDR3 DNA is TGTGCCAGTAGCACAGGGAGGGTCTCCTACGAGCAGTACGTC.

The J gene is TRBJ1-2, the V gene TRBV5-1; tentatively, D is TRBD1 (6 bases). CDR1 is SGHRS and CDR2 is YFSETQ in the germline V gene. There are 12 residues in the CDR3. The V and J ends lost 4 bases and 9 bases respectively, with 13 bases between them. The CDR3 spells CASSRDMRSYTF. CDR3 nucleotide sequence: TGCGCCAGCAGCCGGGACATGAGGAGCTACACCTTC.

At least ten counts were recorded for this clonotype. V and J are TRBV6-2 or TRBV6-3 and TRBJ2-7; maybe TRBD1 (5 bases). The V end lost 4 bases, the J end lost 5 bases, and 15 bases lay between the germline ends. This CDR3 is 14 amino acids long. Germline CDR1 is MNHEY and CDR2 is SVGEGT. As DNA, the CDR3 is TGTGCCAGCAGTTTCGACAGCTCTGGGGACGAGCAGTACTTC. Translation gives CASSFDSSGDEQYF.

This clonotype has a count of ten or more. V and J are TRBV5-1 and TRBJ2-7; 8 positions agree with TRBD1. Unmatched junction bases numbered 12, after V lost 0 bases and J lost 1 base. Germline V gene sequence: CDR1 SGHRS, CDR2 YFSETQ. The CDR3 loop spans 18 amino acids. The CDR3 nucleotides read TGCGCCAGCAGCTTGGCCCCAGGGGGCTTGGAGAAATCCTACGAGCAGTACTTC. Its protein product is CASSLAPGGLEKSYEQYF.